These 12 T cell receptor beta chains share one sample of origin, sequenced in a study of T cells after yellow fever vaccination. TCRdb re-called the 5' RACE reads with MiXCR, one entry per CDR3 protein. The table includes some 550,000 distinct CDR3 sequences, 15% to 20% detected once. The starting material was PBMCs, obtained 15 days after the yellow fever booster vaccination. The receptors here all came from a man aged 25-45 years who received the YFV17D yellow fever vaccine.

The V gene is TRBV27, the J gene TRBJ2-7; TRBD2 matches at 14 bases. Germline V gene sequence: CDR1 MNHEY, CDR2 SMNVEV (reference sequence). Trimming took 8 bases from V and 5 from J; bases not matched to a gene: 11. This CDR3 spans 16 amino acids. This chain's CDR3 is CASDPLGGLAGDEQYF. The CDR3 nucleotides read TGTGCCAGCGACCCCCTGGGGGGACTAGCGGGAGACGAGCAGTACTTC.

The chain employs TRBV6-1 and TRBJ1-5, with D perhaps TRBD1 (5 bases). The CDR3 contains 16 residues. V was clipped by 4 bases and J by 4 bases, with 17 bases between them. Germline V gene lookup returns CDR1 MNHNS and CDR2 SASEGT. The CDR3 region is CASSGPQGLPNQPQHF. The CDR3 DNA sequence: TGTGCCAGCAGTGGCCCCCAGGGTTTGCCAAATCAGCCCCAGCATTTT.

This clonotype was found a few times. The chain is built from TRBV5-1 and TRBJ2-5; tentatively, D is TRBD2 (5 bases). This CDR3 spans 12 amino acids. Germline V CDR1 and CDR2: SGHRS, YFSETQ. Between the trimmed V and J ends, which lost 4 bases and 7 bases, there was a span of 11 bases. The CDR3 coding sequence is TGCGCCAGCAGCGAGGGCCCGGGGACCCAGTACTTC. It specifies CASSEGPGTQYF.

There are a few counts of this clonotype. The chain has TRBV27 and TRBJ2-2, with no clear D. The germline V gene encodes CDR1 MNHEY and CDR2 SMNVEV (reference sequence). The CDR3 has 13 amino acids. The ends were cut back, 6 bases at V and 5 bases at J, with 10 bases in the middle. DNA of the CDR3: TGTGCCAGCAGACCTATCTTAACCGGGGAGCTGTTTTTT. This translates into CASRPILTGELFF.

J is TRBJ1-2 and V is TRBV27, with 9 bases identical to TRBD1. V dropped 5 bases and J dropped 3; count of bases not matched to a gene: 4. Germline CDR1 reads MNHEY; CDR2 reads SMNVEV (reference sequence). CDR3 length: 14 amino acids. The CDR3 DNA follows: TGTGCCAGCAGTCGGGACAGGGTAGACTATGGCTACACCTTC. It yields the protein CASSRDRVDYGYTF.

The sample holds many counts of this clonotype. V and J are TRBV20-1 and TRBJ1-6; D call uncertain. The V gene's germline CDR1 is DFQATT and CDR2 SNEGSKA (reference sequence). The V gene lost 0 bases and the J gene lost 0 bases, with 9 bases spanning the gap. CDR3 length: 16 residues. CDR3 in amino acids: CSARDRGGSYNSPLHF. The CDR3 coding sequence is TGCAGTGCTAGAGATCGGGGTGGCTCCTATAATTCACCCCTCCACTTT.

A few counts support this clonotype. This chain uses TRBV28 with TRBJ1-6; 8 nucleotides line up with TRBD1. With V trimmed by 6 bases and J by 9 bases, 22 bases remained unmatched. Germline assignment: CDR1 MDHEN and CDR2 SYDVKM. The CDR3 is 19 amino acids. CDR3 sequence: CASRPPRDRFGVVRSPLHF. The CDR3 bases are TGTGCCAGCAGACCCCCCCGGGACAGGTTCGGTGTGGTTCGTTCACCCCTCCACTTT.

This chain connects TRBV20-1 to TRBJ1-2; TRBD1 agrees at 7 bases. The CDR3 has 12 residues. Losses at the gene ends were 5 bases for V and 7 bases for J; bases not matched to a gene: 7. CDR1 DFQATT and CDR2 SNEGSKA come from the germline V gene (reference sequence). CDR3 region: CSAQTDRAGYTF. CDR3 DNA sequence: TGCAGTGCTCAGACCGACAGGGCTGGCTACACCTTC.

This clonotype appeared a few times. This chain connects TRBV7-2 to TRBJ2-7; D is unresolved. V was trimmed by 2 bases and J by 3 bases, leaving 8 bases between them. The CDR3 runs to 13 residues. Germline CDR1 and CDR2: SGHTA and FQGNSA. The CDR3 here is CASSLREDYEQYF. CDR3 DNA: TGTGCCAGCAGCTTACGCGAGGACTACGAGCAGTACTTC.

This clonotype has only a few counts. The CDR3 DNA sequence: TGCGCCAGCAGCTTATACCGGGACCCACTGTCTAGCACAGATACGCAGTATTTT. Protein sequence: CASSLYRDPLSSTDTQYF. The rearrangement joins TRBV5-1 to TRBJ2-3; D possibly uses TRBD1 or TRBD2 (5 bases each). The V end was cut by 2 bases, the J end by 0 bases, with 19 bases between. Per germline, CDR1 SGHRS and CDR2 YFSETQ. The CDR3 has 18 amino acids.

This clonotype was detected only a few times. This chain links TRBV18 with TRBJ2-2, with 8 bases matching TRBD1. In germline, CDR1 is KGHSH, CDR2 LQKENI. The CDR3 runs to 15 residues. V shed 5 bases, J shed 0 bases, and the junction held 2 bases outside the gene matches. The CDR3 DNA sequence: TGTGCCAGCTCAGAACAGGGGGCGAACACCGGGGAGCTGTTTTTT. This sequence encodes CASSEQGANTGELFF. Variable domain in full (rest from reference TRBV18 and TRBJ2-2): NAGVMQNPRHLVRRRGQEARLRCSPMKGHSHVYWYRQLPEEGLKFMVYLQKENIIDESGMPKERFSAEFPKEGPSILRIQQVVRGDSAAYFCASSEQGANTGELFFGEGSRLTVL.

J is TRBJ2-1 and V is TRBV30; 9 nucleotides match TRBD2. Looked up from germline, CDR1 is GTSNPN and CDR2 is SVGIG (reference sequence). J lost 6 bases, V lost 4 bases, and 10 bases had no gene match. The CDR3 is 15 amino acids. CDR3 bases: TGTGCCTGGACCCTGGGGCTAGCGGGACCCAATGAGCAGTTCTTC. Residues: CAWTLGLAGPNEQFF.